This entry lists 27 T cell receptor beta chains sequenced from one sample in a study of identical twins. TCRdb called the 5' RACE reads again in MiXCR, with one record for every CDR3 protein. Of approximately 700,000 distinct CDR3 sequences detected, roughly 6% appear once; the ten largest clones hold around 1.7%. The sequencing input was naive T cells sorted from blood. The source of these receptors is a man between 18 and 35 years old in good health.

This clonotype was picked up a small number of times. J is TRBJ2-7 and V is TRBV20-1; D is tentatively TRBD1 or TRBD2 (6 bases each). Trimming shortened V by 1 base and J by 2 bases, and 15 bases separated the two germline ends. There are 15 residues in the CDR3. The germline V gene encodes CDR1 DFQATT and CDR2 SNEGSKA (reference sequence). The CDR3 nucleotides are TGCAGTGCTAGAGGGATCCGAGGGGGGACCTACGAGCAGTACGTC. Translation: CSARGIRGGTYEQYV.

This chain connects TRBV11-2 to TRBJ1-1; D call uncertain. Germline V CDR1 and CDR2: SGHAT, FQNNGV. With 0 bases removed from V and 4 bases from J, the gap between germline ends came to 18 bases. This CDR3 has 17 residues. The CDR3 is CASSLDLWDPGSTEAFF. Written as DNA, the CDR3 is TGTGCCAGCAGCTTAGATCTATGGGATCCGGGATCCACTGAAGCTTTCTTT.

This clonotype was detected many times. The chain links TRBV9 to TRBJ2-1; TRBD2 matches at 13 bases. V dropped 4 bases and J dropped 6; count of bases not matched to a gene: 10. In germline, CDR1 is SGDLS, CDR2 YYNGEE. The CDR3 consists of 17 residues. This CDR3 is CASSPPGLAGVVNEQFF. For the CDR3, the DNA is TGTGCCAGCAGCCCACCCGGACTAGCGGGAGTAGTCAATGAGCAGTTCTTC.

The chain carries TRBV3-1 and TRBJ2-7; TRBD1 matches at 7 bases. Germline V gene data show CDR1 as LGHDT and CDR2 as YNNKEL (reference sequence). CDR3 length: 14 amino acids. J was trimmed by 3 bases and V by 5 bases; bases with no gene match: 7. CDR3: CASSSTDRVYEQYF. In DNA form, the CDR3 reads TGTGCCAGCAGCTCGACAGACAGGGTCTACGAGCAGTACTTC.

The CDR3 DNA is TGCAGTGCTAAGCTAGCGGGAAGCTCCTACAATGAGCAGTTCTTC. This gives the protein CSAKLAGSSYNEQFF. The chain joins TRBV20-1 to TRBJ2-1, with 9 bases lining up with TRBD2. This CDR3 has 15 amino acids. CDR1 is DFQATT, CDR2 SNEGSKA, per germline (reference sequence). The J segment lost 0 bases and the V segment lost 4 bases, leaving 4 bases of the junction unmatched.

This clonotype was seen many times. Here the CDR3 reads CSAKGQVAGNTIYF. DNA for the CDR3: TGCAGTGCTAAGGGACAGGTGGCTGGAAACACCATATATTTT. The genes are TRBV20-1 and TRBJ1-3; TRBD1 aligns across 8 bases. The V gene's germline CDR1 is DFQATT and CDR2 SNEGSKA (reference sequence). The CDR3 is 14 residues long. V was pared by 4 bases and J by 2 bases, with 4 bases of the junction left unmatched.

This clonotype was detected ten times or more. This chain links TRBV5-1 with TRBJ1-1; 8 bases align to TRBD1. Germline-derived CDR1 and CDR2 are SGHRS and YFSETQ. The trim removed 4 bases at V and 0 bases at J, leaving 2 bases unmatched. The CDR3 runs 14 residues. This CDR3 is CASSAGQVNTEAFF. As DNA, the CDR3 is TGCGCCAGCAGCGCGGGACAGGTGAACACTGAAGCTTTCTTT. The entire variable domain, with the rest obtained from reference TRBV5-1 and TRBJ1-1, is as follows: KAGVTQTPRYLIKTRGQQVTLSCSPISGHRSVSWYQQTPGQGLQFLFEYFSETQRNKGNFPGRFSGRQFSNSRSEMNVSTLELGDSALYLCASSAGQVNTEAFFGQGTRLTVV.

This clonotype was seen repeatedly, ten times or more. The chain employs TRBV9 and TRBJ2-1; D is possibly TRBD1 (6 bases). The ends were cut back, 6 bases at V and 4 bases at J, with 11 bases in the middle. Looked up from germline, CDR1 is SGDLS and CDR2 is YYNGEE. The CDR3 length is 13 residues. This chain's CDR3 is CASTNTGYNEQFF. As DNA, the CDR3 is TGTGCCAGCACCAATACAGGGTACAATGAGCAGTTCTTC.

The count of this clonotype is one. J is TRBJ2-2 and V is TRBV6-5; no reliable D call. CDR3 length: 14 residues. The germline V gene encodes CDR1 MNHEY and CDR2 SVGAGI. V gave up 2 bases and J gave up 5 bases, with 9 bases separating them. The CDR3 DNA sequence: TGTGCCAGCAGTTACGAAGACTTAACCGGGGAGCTGTTTTTT. This sequence encodes CASSYEDLTGELFF.

Ten or more counts support this clonotype. The V call is TRBV24-1, the J call TRBJ2-3; the match to TRBD2 covers 13 bases. This CDR3 spans 18 amino acids. Germline V gives CDR1 KGHDR, CDR2 SFDVKD. The V segment lost 3 bases and the J segment 3 bases; nucleotides outside the gene matches: 8. DNA of the CDR3: TGTGCCACCAGTGATACTCGGACTAGCGGGAGTTGGACAGATACGCAGTATTTT. Encoded protein: CATSDTRTSGSWTDTQYF.

This clonotype has ten or more counts. The J gene is TRBJ2-1, the V gene TRBV25-1; D is possibly TRBD2 (5 bases). The CDR3 loop spans 11 amino acids. V shed 6 bases and J shed 8 bases, with 8 bases lying between them. The germline gives CDR1 MGHDK, CDR2 SYGVNS. The CDR3, as DNA: TGTGCCAGCAGGGACTTTGATGAGCAGTTCTTC. The encoded protein is CASRDFDEQFF.

This clonotype was detected only a few times. This chain links TRBV19 with TRBJ1-1; weak D call: TRBD1 (5 bases). Trimming cost V 10 bases and J 8 bases, with 14 bases left between them. There are 11 residues in the CDR3. Germline loops: CDR1 LNHDA, CDR2 SQIVND (reference sequence). CDR3 residues: CAIKWGVEAFF. The CDR3 nucleotides read TGTGCCATCAAGTGGGGGGTAGAAGCTTTCTTT.

The V call is TRBV12-5, the J call TRBJ2-1; either TRBD1 or TRBD2 may supply D (5 bases each). Germline CDR1 LGHNT, CDR2 FRNRAP. The CDR3 is made up of 18 amino acids. V lost 2 bases and J 0 bases, leaving 17 bases between the germline ends. Written as DNA, the CDR3 is TGTGCTAGTGGTTTGTCCCCTCCTGGGGACCCCTCCTACAATGAGCAGTTCTTC. Amino acids: CASGLSPPGDPSYNEQFF.

The V gene is TRBV7-9, the J gene TRBJ1-1; D is unclear. The length of the CDR3 is 13 residues. Trimming pared 1 base from V and 6 bases from J, leaving 9 bases between. The germline V gene encodes CDR1 SEHNR and CDR2 FQNEAQ (reference sequence). DNA for the CDR3: TGTGCCAGCAGCTTAGTCGCGGCAGCTGAAGCTTTCTTT. Translation: CASSLVAAAEAFF.

There are a few counts of this clonotype. The chain is built from TRBV20-1 and TRBJ2-4, with 14 bases that match TRBD2. Germline CDR1 is DFQATT and CDR2 is SNEGSKA (reference sequence). Germline trimming cut 4 bases from V and 7 bases from J; bases unmatched to any gene: 3. This CDR3 has 14 amino acids. As DNA, the CDR3 is TGCAGTGCTATGACTAGCGGGAGGGAGAACATTCAGTACTTC. Translated: CSAMTSGRENIQYF.

This clonotype was seen repeatedly, ten times or more. The chain couples TRBV12-3 or TRBV12-4 to TRBJ2-1; 7 bases fit TRBD2. CDR3 size: 14 residues. V lost 6 bases, J lost 7 bases, and 9 bases stayed unmatched. CDR3: CASRDRDYGNEQFF. The CDR3 bases are TGTGCCAGCAGAGACCGGGACTACGGGAATGAGCAGTTCTTC.

On this clonotype itself: Sequence at one end of the junction differs from germline and may be a read error. V and J are TRBV3-1 and TRBJ1-4; no firm D call. The CDR3 covers 14 residues. CDR1 is LGHDT and CDR2 is YNNKEL in the germline V gene (reference sequence). CDR3 in DNA: TGTGCCAGCAGTCCAACGGCAACTAATGAAATACTGTTTTTT. This codes for CASSPTATNEILFF.

In this sample, this clonotype turned up a few times. The chain links TRBV30 to TRBJ1-4; D remains ambiguous. Germline V gives CDR1 GTSNPN, CDR2 SVGIG (reference sequence). The CDR3 extends over 13 amino acids. With 5 bases removed from V and 6 bases from J, the gap between germline ends came to 13 bases. This chain's CDR3 is CAWGRTNYEKLFF. CDR3 DNA sequence: TGTGCCTGGGGACGGACTAACTATGAAAAACTGTTTTTT.

The chain combines TRBV6-5 with TRBJ1-2; TRBD1 aligns across 12 bases. CDR1 is MNHEY and CDR2 is SVGAGI in the germline V gene. The ends lost 4 bases at V and 8 bases at J; junction bases unmatched: 5. This CDR3 is 14 amino acids long. This chain's CDR3 is CASSSGGTGGGYTF. CDR3 coding DNA: TGTGCCAGCAGTTCTGGAGGGACAGGGGGCGGCTACACCTTC.

The chain uses TRBV5-1 and TRBJ2-5; D ambiguous. Germline V gene sequence: CDR1 SGHRS, CDR2 YFSETQ. The CDR3 has 14 residues. V lost 4 bases to trimming and J lost 0 bases, with 10 bases between them. CDR3 sequence reads: CASSLPDYQETQYF. The CDR3 DNA reads TGCGCCAGCAGCCTACCCGACTACCAAGAGACCCAGTACTTC.

This clonotype appeared many times. The chain uses TRBV29-1 and TRBJ2-1, with D unclear. V gave up 7 bases and J gave up 6 bases, with 13 bases separating them. Germline CDR1 reads SQVTM; CDR2 reads ANQGSEA. This CDR3 comprises 12 residues. Here the CDR3 reads CSAIVVGNEQFF. The DNA of the CDR3 is TGCAGCGCCATAGTGGTGGGCAATGAGCAGTTCTTC.

The chain links TRBV7-3 to TRBJ2-7; 7 bases fit TRBD2. CDR1 and CDR2 (germline): SGHTA, FQGTGA. There are 15 residues in the CDR3. V shed 1 base, J shed 2 bases, and the junction held 5 bases outside the gene matches. CDR3 residues: CASSLIPSGTYEQYF. The CDR3 DNA is TGTGCCAGCAGCTTAATCCCTAGCGGCACCTACGAGCAGTACTTC.

The chain combines TRBV7-2 with TRBJ2-3; 16 nucleotides agree with TRBD2. This CDR3 is 17 amino acids long. The germline V gene has CDR1 SGHTA and CDR2 FQGNSA. The trim removed 5 bases at V and 9 bases at J, leaving 11 bases unmatched. The CDR3 bases are TGTGCCAGCAGCCCTCCGGGACTAGCGGGAGGGCCTGGGACGCAGTATTTT. Protein product: CASSPPGLAGGPGTQYF. Variable domain in full (rest from reference TRBV7-2 and TRBJ2-3): GAGVSQSPSNKVTEKGKDVELRCDPISGHTALYWYRQSLGQGLEFLIYFQGNSAPDKSGLPSDRFSAERTGGSVSTLTIQRTQQEDSAVYLCASSPPGLAGGPGTQYFGPGTRLTVL.

This clonotype showed up many times. The genes are TRBV20-1 and TRBJ2-7, with D tentatively TRBD2 (6 bases). The CDR3 covers 14 residues. Germline loops: CDR1 DFQATT, CDR2 SNEGSKA (reference sequence). Trimming removed 4 bases from V and 0 bases from J, with 13 bases in between. CDR3 nucleotides: TGCAGTGCTAAACTAGCTCCTTCCTCCTACGAGCAGTACTTC. Translation gives CSAKLAPSSYEQYF.

The chain uses TRBV5-1 and TRBJ2-2; D remains ambiguous. Germline V CDR1 and CDR2: SGHRS, YFSETQ. The CDR3 is 14 amino acids. The V and J ends lost 4 bases and 5 bases respectively, with 12 bases between them. In DNA, the CDR3 is TGCGCCAGCAGCGAGGAACCCACGACCGGGGAGCTGTTTTTT. Residues: CASSEEPTTGELFF.

There are many counts of this clonotype. The CDR3 DNA reads TGTGCCACGGCCGAGGGGACTAGCGGGAGGGAAGGCTACAATGAGCAGTTCTTC. Protein product: CATAEGTSGREGYNEQFF. The rearrangement joins TRBV2 to TRBJ2-1; TRBD2 matches at 16 bases. The CDR3 totals 18 residues. V lost 10 bases to trimming and J lost 3 bases; unmatched junction nucleotides: 12. Per the germline V gene, CDR1 is SNHLY and CDR2 is FYNNEI.

This clonotype was seen a handful of times. The chain links TRBV5-1 to TRBJ2-1, with D perhaps given as TRBD1 or TRBD2 (5 bases each). V was trimmed by 3 bases and J by 9 bases, leaving 19 bases between them. The germline V gene has CDR1 SGHRS and CDR2 YFSETQ. CDR3 length: 15 residues. CDR3 bases: TGCGCCAGCAGCTGGGACCCGGACCTAGCCCGTGAGCAGTTCTTC. It encodes CASSWDPDLAREQFF.